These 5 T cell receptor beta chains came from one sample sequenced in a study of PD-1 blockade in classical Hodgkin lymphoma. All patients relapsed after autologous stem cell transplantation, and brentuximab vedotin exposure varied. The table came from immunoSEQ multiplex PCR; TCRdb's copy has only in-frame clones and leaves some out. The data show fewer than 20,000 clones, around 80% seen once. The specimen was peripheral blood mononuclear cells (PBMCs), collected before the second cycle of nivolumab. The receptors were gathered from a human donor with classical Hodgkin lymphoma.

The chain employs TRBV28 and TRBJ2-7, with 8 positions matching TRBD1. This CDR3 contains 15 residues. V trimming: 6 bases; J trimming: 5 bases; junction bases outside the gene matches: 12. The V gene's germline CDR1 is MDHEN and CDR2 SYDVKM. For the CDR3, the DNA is TGTGCCAGCAGCCCTACCGCCAGGGGGCTGAACGAGCAGTACTTC. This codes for CASSPTARGLNEQYF. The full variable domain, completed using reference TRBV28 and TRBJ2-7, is DVKVTQSSRYLVKRTGEKVFLECVQDMDHENMFWYRQDPGLGLRLIYFSYDVKMKEKGDIPEGYSVSREKKERFSLILESASTNQTSMYLCASSPTARGLNEQYFGPGTRLTVT.

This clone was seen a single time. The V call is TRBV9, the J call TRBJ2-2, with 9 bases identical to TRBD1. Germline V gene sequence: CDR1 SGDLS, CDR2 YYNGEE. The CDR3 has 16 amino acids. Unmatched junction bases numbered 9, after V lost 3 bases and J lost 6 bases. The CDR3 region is CASSGTGDVLAGELFF. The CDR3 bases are TGTGCCAGCAGCGGGACAGGGGATGTTTTAGCCGGGGAGCTGTTTTTT.

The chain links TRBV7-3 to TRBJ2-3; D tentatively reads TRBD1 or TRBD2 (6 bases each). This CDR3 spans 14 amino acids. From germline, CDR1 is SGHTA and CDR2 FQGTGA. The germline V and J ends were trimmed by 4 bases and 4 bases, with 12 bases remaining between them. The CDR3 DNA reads TGTGCCAGCAGCTCCGGGGGCGCCGCAGATACGCAGTATTTT. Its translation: CASSSGGAADTQYF.

The DNA of the CDR3 is TGTGCCAGCAGACTCGCGGGAGGGCCGTACGAGCAGTACTTC. Protein: CASRLAGGPYEQYF. V usage is TRBV6-5 and J usage is TRBJ2-7; 9 bases fit TRBD2. There are 14 residues in the CDR3. The germline gives CDR1 MNHEY, CDR2 SVGAGI. V shed 6 bases and J 4 bases; nucleotides not matched to a gene: 7.

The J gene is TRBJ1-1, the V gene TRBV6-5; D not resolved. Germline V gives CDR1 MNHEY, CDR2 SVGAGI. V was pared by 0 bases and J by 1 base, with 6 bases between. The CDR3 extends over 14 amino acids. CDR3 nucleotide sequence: TGTGCCAGCAGTTACTCGGCAGCGAACACTGAAGCTTTCTTT. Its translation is CASSYSAANTEAFF.